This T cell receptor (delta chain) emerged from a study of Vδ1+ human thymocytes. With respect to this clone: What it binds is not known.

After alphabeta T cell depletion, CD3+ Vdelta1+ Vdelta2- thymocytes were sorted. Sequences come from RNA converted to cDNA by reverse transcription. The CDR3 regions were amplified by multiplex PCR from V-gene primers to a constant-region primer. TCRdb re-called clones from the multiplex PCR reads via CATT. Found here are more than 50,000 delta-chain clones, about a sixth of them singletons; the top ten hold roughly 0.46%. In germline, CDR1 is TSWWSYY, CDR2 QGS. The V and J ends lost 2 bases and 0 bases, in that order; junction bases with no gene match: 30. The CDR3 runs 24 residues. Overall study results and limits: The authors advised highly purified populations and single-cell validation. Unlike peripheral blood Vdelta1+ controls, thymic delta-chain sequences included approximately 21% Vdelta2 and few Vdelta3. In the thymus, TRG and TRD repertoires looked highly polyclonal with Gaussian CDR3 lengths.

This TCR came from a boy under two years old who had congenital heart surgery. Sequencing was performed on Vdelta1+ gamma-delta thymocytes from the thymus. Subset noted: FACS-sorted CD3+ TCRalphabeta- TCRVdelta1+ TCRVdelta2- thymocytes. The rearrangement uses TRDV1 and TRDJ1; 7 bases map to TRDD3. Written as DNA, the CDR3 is TGTGCTCTTGGGGAAAAGTGCGGAAGAAGCAAAAGAGGGGAGGGGGATGCGTACACCGATAAACTCATCTTT. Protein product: CALGEKCGRSKRGEGDAYTDKLIF.